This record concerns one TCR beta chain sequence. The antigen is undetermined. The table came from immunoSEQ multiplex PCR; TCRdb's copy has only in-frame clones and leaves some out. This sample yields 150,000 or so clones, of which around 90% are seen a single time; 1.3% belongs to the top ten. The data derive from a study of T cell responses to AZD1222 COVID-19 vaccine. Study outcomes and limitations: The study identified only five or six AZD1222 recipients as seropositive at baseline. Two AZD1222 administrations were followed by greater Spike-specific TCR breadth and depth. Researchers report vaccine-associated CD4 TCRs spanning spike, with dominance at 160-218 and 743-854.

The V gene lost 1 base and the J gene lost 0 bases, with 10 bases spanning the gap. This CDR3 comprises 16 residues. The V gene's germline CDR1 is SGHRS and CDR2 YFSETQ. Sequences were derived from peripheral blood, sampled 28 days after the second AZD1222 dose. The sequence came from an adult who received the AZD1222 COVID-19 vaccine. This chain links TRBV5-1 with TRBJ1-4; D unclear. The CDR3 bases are TGCGCCAGCAGCTTGAAAGTGGGCCCAACTAATGAAAAACTGTTTTTT. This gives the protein CASSLKVGPTNEKLFF.